This T cell receptor (beta chain) emerged from a study of T cell repertoires in cytomegalovirus infection. As for the study in general: Matching HLA type, along with CMV infection, was indicated by public TCR beta signatures. Notes on the study in general: Cumulative frequency of public TCR beta families picked out carriers of CMV plus the relevant HLA. The ex vivo response was dominated by HLA-C-restricted CMV-specific TCR beta clonotypes.

A single record per CDR3 protein comes from TCRdb applying MiXCR to the reads. The sample lists more than 350,000 distinct CDR3 sequences, about 33% occurring once. This clonotype was picked up many times. Its antigen is currently unknown. This TCR derives from a human donor in good health (CMV status not recorded). Some clones in this sample may be carry-over from other donors' samples. The specimen sequenced was PBMCs.

CDR3 DNA sequence: TGTGCCAGCAGCCACATGGGGAGGACGAACACCGGGGAGCTGTTTTTT. Protein product: CASSHMGRTNTGELFF. The J gene is TRBJ2-2, the V gene TRBV7-2; tentative D call: TRBD2 (6 bases). V lost 5 bases to trimming and J lost 0 bases, with 13 bases between them. The germline V gene encodes CDR1 SGHTA and CDR2 FQGNSA. The CDR3 extends over 16 amino acids.